Listed below are T cell receptor beta chains from one sample, sequenced in a study of cytomegalovirus exposure and HLA in healthy donors. Here immunoSEQ multiplex PCR was the method, and the copy in TCRdb shows in-frame clones only, minus some. The table has 150,000 or so clones, 70% to 90% seen once. Material: PBMCs. The receptors come from a human donor in good health. Each CDR3 is given with its conserved first and last residue. Fields, in order: J gene, D gene, V gene, clone size, CDR3 protein, CDR3 DNA. The D gene is left open where the match is weak. Clone size is shown for a subset of rows, as once, few, many or a class of expanded clone.

TRBJ1-5	TRBD1	TRBV28	.	CASRSLRTGGQREPQHF	TGTGCCAGCCGTTCCCTTCGGACAGGGGGCCAGAGGGAGCCCCAGCATTTT
TRBJ1-4	TRBD1	TRBV9	.	CASSVESTGGEKLFF	TGTGCCAGCAGCGTAGAGTCGACAGGGGGCGAAAAACTGTTTTTT
TRBJ2-7	TRBD2	TRBV5-4	.	CASSPGGESPYEQYF	TGTGCCAGCAGCCCGGGGGGGGAGTCACCCTACGAGCAGTACTTC
TRBJ1-2	.	TRBV6-1	.	CASSEALILAYGYTF	TGTGCCAGCAGTGAAGCGCTTATCCTGGCATATGGCTACACCTTC
TRBJ1-1	TRBD1	TRBV29-1	.	CGMRDRRNTEAFF	TGCGGAATGAGGGACAGGAGGAACACTGAAGCTTTCTTT
TRBJ1-2	.	TRBV9	.	CASSVAQSYGYTF	TGTGCCAGCAGCGTAGCACAGAGCTATGGCTACACCTTC
TRBJ2-1	.	TRBV14	.	CASSHYRTGAQFF	TGTGCCAGCAGCCATTACCGAACTGGTGCGCAGTTCTTC
TRBJ1-4	.	TRBV11-3	.	CASSFGPKGDEKLFF	TGTGCCAGCAGCTTCGGTCCAAAAGGGGATGAAAAACTGTTTTTT
TRBJ1-1	.	TRBV4-3	.	CASTNSRMNTEAFF	TGCGCCAGCACTAACTCACGCATGAACACTGAAGCTTTCTTT
TRBJ2-7	.	TRBV27	.	CASSLLGGSYEQYF	TGTGCCAGCAGTTTATTAGGGGGATCCTACGAGCAGTACTTC
TRBJ1-2	.	TRBV2	.	CASSDINYGYTF	TGTGCCAGCAGTGATATTAACTATGGCTACACCTTC
TRBJ2-7	.	TRBV7-2	.	CASSLASSYEQYF	TGTGCCAGCAGCTTAGCCAGTTCCTACGAGCAGTACTTC
TRBJ2-3	.	TRBV29-1	once	CSVAGANTDTQYF	TGCAGCGTGGCAGGGGCCAACACAGATACGCAGTATTTT
TRBJ2-1	.	TRBV30	.	CAWSVGRQSSYNEQFF	TGTGCCTGGAGTGTGGGGCGCCAAAGCTCCTACAATGAGCAGTTCTTC
TRBJ2-3	TRBD1	TRBV5-1	.	CASSAIGTGSTDTQYF	TGCGCCAGCAGCGCAATAGGGACAGGGAGCACAGATACGCAGTATTTT
TRBJ1-1	TRBD1	TRBV6-1	.	CASSERYRGTEAFF	TGTGCCAGCAGTGAACGGTACAGGGGGACTGAAGCTTTCTTT
TRBJ1-2	.	TRBV20-1	.	CSAPWADGYTF	TGCAGTGCCCCATGGGCAGATGGCTACACCTTC
TRBJ1-4	.	TRBV6-1	.	CASSTGLNSNEKLFF	TGTGCCAGCAGCACAGGGTTAAATTCTAATGAAAAACTGTTTTTT
TRBJ2-7	TRBD2	TRBV7-2	.	CASSLAPSGGGYEQYF	TGTGCCAGCAGCTTAGCACCCAGCGGGGGGGGATACGAGCAGTACTTC
TRBJ2-7	.	TRBV18	.	CASSRQGGDYEQYF	TGTGCCAGCTCCCGCCAGGGCGGGGACTACGAGCAGTACTTC
TRBJ2-3	.	TRBV7-6	few	CASSQGTPPYSF	TGTGCCAGCAGCCAAGGGACTCCCCCATACTCTTTT